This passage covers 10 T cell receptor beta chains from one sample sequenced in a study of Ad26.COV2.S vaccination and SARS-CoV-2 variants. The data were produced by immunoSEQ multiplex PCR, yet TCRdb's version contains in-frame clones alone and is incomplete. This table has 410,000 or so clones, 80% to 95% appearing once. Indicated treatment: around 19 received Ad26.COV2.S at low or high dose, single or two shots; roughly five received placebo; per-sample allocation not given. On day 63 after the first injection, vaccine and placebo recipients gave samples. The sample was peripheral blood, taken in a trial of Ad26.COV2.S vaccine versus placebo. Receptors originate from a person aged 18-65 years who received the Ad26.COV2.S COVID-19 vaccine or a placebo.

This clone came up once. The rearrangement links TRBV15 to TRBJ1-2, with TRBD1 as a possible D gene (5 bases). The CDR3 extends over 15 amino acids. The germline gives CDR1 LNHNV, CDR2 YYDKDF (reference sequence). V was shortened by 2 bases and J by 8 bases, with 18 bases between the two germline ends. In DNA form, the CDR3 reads TGTGCCACCAGCAGATCCGGGACCGACGTCGGAGGCTACACCTTC. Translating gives CATSRSGTDVGGYTF.

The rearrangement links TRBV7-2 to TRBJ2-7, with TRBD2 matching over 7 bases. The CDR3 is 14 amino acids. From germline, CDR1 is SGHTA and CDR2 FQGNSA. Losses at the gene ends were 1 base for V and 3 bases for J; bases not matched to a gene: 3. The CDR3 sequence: CASSLGGRDYEQYF. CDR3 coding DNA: TGTGCCAGCAGCTTAGGAGGGAGGGACTACGAGCAGTACTTC.

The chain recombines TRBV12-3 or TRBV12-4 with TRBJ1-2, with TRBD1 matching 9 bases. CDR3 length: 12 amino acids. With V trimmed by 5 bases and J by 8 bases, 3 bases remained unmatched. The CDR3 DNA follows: TGTGCCAGCAGTCGACAGGGGGAAGGCTACACCTTC. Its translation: CASSRQGEGYTF.

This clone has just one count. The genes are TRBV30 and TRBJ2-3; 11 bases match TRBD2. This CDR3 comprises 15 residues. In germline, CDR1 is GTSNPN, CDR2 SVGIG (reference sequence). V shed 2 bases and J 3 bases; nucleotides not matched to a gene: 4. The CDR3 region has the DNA TGTGCCTGGAGTAAGACTAGCGGGACGACAGATACGCAGTATTTT. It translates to CAWSKTSGTTDTQYF.

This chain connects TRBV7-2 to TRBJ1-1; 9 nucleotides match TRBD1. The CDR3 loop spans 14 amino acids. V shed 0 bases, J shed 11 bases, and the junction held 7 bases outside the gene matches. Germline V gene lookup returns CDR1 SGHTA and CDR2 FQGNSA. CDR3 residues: CASSLAWTGVDAFF. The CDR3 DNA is TGTGCCAGCAGCTTAGCTTGGACAGGGGTAGACGCTTTCTTT.

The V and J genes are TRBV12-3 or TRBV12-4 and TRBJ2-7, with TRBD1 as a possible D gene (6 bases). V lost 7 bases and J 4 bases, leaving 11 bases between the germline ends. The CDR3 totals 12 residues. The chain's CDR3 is CASTLGAYEQYF. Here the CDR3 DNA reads TGTGCCAGCACCCTGGGGGCATACGAGCAGTACTTC.

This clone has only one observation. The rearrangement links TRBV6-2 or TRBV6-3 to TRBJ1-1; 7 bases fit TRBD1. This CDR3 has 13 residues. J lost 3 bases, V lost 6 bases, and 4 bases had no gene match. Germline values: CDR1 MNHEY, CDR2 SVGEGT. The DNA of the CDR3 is TGTGCCAGCAGCGACAGGGCACACACTGAAGCTTTCTTT. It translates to CASSDRAHTEAFF.

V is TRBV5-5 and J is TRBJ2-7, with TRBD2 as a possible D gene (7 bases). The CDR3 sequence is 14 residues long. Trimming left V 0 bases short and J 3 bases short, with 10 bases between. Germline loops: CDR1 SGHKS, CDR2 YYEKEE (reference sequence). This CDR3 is CASSLDGGLYEQYF. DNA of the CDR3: TGTGCCAGCAGCTTGGACGGGGGGCTCTACGAGCAGTACTTC.

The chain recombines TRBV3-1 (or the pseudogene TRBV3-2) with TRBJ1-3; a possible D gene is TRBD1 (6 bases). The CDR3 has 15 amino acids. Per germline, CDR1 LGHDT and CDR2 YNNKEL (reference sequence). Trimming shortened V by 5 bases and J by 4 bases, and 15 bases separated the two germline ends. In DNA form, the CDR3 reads TGTGCCAGCAGCACCGGAGGGGGGTCAGGAAACACCATATATTTT. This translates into CASSTGGGSGNTIYF.

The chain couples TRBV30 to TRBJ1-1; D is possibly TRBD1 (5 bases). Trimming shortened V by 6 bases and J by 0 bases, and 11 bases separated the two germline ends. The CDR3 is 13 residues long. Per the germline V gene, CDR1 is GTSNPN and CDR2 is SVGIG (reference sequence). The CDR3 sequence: CACRQLMNTEAFF. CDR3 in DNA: TGTGCCTGCCGACAGCTGATGAACACTGAAGCTTTCTTT.